Presented here are 32 T cell receptor beta chains from one specimen sequenced in a study of blood T cell repertoires in COVID-19. This table comes from immunoSEQ multiplex PCR, and its TCRdb copy is limited to in-frame clones, with some not included. Of about 50,000 clones in the sample, about 80% were seen once. Sequencing used peripheral blood. All receptors derive from a man aged 65-85 years with acute or convalescent COVID-19.

The chain joins TRBV7-9 to TRBJ2-1, with 7 positions matching TRBD2. V lost 2 bases, J lost 4 bases, and 8 bases stayed unmatched. This CDR3 is built from 16 residues. CDR1 and CDR2 (germline): SEHNR, FQNEAQ (reference sequence). Here the CDR3 reads CASSLPAGETYNEQFF. The DNA for the CDR3 is TGTGCCAGCAGCTTACCCGCGGGGGAGACATACAATGAGCAGTTCTTC.

The chain joins TRBV29-1 to TRBJ1-4; TRBD1 is a possible D gene (6 bases). The CDR3 has 13 amino acids. Trimming shortened V by 5 bases and J by 8 bases, and 15 bases separated the two germline ends. Germline loops: CDR1 SQVTM, CDR2 ANQGSEA. The CDR3 nucleotides read TGCAGCGTTCAATTACAGGGTCAGGAAAAACTGTTTTTT. It is translated as CSVQLQGQEKLFF. Complete variable domain (other parts from reference TRBV29-1 and TRBJ1-4): SAVISQKPSRDICQRGTSLTIQCQVDSQVTMMFWYRQQPGQSLTLIATANQGSEATYESGFVIDKFPISRPNLTFSTLTVSNMSPEDSSIYLCSVQLQGQEKLFFGSGTQLSVL.

The chain combines TRBV19 with TRBJ1-5, with TRBD1 matching over 10 bases. V lost 1 base and J lost 3; bases outside the gene matches: 0. The CDR3 covers 15 residues. In germline, CDR1 is LNHDA, CDR2 SQIVND (reference sequence). CDR3 coding DNA: TGTGCCAGTAGTATAGGACAGGGGGCCAATCAGCCCCAGCATTTT. Its translation is CASSIGQGANQPQHF.

For this clone: One junction end disagrees with the germline gene, perhaps due to a read error. The CDR3 DNA is TGTGCCAGCAGCTCCCTCTCCCATAATTCACCCCTCCACTTT. Its translation: CASSSLSHNSPLHF. V is TRBV7-3 and J is TRBJ1-6; D is uncertain. Germline V gives CDR1 SGHTA, CDR2 FQGTGA. This CDR3 contains 14 residues.

V usage is TRBV10-1 and J usage is TRBJ2-3; D not resolved. V was cut by 3 bases and J by 1 base, with 14 bases left in between. The germline V gene encodes CDR1 WNHNN and CDR2 SYGVQD (reference sequence). This CDR3 is built from 16 residues. The CDR3 nucleotides read TGCGCCAGCAGTGAAGGCCTCGGGTGGCGCACAGATACGCAGTATTTT. Translation: CASSEGLGWRTDTQYF.

This rearrangement joins TRBV10-2 to TRBJ2-3, with D tentatively TRBD1 (6 bases). Between the trimmed V and J ends, which lost 3 bases and 1 base, there was a span of 11 bases. Germline CDR1 and CDR2: WSHSY and SAAADI. The CDR3 is 15 amino acids. The CDR3 protein is CASSDTGRGTDTQYF. In DNA form, the CDR3 reads TGCGCCAGCAGTGACACAGGGCGGGGCACAGATACGCAGTATTTT.

This chain joins TRBV7-9 and TRBJ1-6; the D gene is possibly TRBD1 (5 bases). The CDR3 contains 15 residues. V shed 3 bases and J shed 7 bases, with 13 bases lying between them. Germline loops: CDR1 SEHNR, CDR2 FQNEAQ (reference sequence). The CDR3 here is CASSFRAGPNSPLHF. The CDR3 DNA reads as TGTGCCAGCAGCTTCAGGGCAGGGCCGAATTCACCCCTCCACTTT.

CDR3 nucleotides: TGTGCCAGCAGCTTGGTCGGGTATGGCTACACCTTC. It is translated as CASSLVGYGYTF. This chain joins TRBV5-5 and TRBJ1-2; D unresolved. Germline V CDR1 and CDR2: SGHKS, YYEKEE (reference sequence). This CDR3 has 12 amino acids. The V end lost 0 bases, the J end lost 5 bases, and 5 bases lay between the germline ends.

The chain joins TRBV4-2 to TRBJ2-1, with TRBD2 matching over 11 bases. Germline V CDR1 and CDR2: LGHNA, YNFKEQ. CDR3 length equals 16 residues. J gave up 6 bases and V 2 bases, and 6 bases lay outside the gene matches. The CDR3 here is CASSQPASGGRNEQFF. DNA for the CDR3: TGTGCCAGCAGCCAACCCGCTAGCGGGGGGCGCAATGAGCAGTTCTTC.

The chain joins TRBV27 to TRBJ2-1; D gene unclear. This CDR3 is 13 amino acids long. The V end lost 4 bases, the J end lost 3 bases, and 7 bases lay between the germline ends. Per the germline V gene, CDR1 is MNHEY and CDR2 is SMNVEV (reference sequence). The CDR3 DNA is TGTGCCAGCAGTTCCCCTAGCTACAATGAGCAGTTCTTC. It encodes CASSSPSYNEQFF.

The chain recombines TRBV11-2 with TRBJ2-5, with D maybe TRBD2 (5 bases). The V end was cut by 5 bases, the J end by 5 bases, with 15 bases between. CDR3 length equals 14 residues. From germline, CDR1 is SGHAT and CDR2 FQNNGV. CDR3 nucleotide sequence: TGTGCCAGCAGCCAGTCGACGGGGATGGAGACCCAGTACTTC. Protein sequence: CASSQSTGMETQYF.

The rearrangement uses TRBV13 and TRBJ2-2, with a possible D match to TRBD1 (6 bases). The CDR3 is made up of 14 amino acids. V lost 6 bases, J lost 4 bases, and 12 bases lay in between. CDR1 and CDR2 from the germline V gene are PRHDT and FYEKMQ (reference sequence). CDR3 amino acids: CASRKQGSTGELFF. CDR3 in DNA: TGTGCCAGCAGAAAACAGGGTTCCACCGGGGAGCTGTTTTTT.

This chain links TRBV25-1 with TRBJ2-7; TRBD1 agrees at 9 bases. Germline V CDR1 and CDR2: MGHDK, SYGVNS. After removal of 6 bases from V and 6 bases from J, the junction contained 12 bases not matched to a gene. The CDR3 extends over 15 amino acids. The CDR3 nucleotides are TGTGCCAGCAGGGGGACAGGGCAGGGAGGTTTCGAGCAGTACTTC. Translation gives CASRGTGQGGFEQYF.

V is TRBV5-5 and J is TRBJ2-5, with a tentative D call TRBD2 (6 bases). There are 14 residues in the CDR3. Germline V CDR1 and CDR2: SGHKS, YYEKEE (reference sequence). The ends were cut back, 5 bases at V and 5 bases at J, with 16 bases in the middle. This chain's CDR3 is CASRGLRPGETQYF. For the CDR3, the DNA is TGTGCCAGCAGGGGACTCCGTCCGGGGGAGACCCAGTACTTC.

The chain couples TRBV9 to TRBJ2-5; 8 bases match TRBD1. Losses at the gene ends were 4 bases for V and 4 bases for J; bases not matched to a gene: 9. The CDR3 has 15 residues. Germline V lookup: CDR1 SGDLS, CDR2 YYNGEE. The CDR3 coding sequence is TGTGCCAGCAGCCAACGGGACAGGCAGGGAGAGACCCAGTACTTC. Translated: CASSQRDRQGETQYF.

J is TRBJ2-5 and V is TRBV28, with 8 bases identical to TRBD2. The CDR3 covers 16 residues. Germline CDR1 MDHEN, CDR2 SYDVKM. V dropped 3 bases and J dropped 5; count of bases not matched to a gene: 11. The CDR3: CASSFWGTSGAETQYF. The CDR3, as DNA: TGTGCCAGCAGTTTTTGGGGAACTAGCGGAGCTGAGACCCAGTACTTC.

J is TRBJ1-1 and V is TRBV7-8; 10 nucleotides agree with TRBD1. Germline V lookup: CDR1 SGHVS, CDR2 FQNEAQ. This CDR3 comprises 15 residues. V shed 5 bases, J shed 1 base, and the junction held 4 bases outside the gene matches. The CDR3 region has the DNA TGTGCCAGCAGCCCGACAGGGGGCCCGAACACTGAAGCTTTCTTT. This gives the protein CASSPTGGPNTEAFF. Combining the CDR3 with reference TRBV7-8 and TRBJ1-1 gives the whole variable domain GAGVSQSPRYKVAKRGQDVALRCDPISGHVSLFWYQQALGQGPEFLTYFQNEAQLDKSGLPSDRFFAERPEGSVSTLKIQRTQQEDSAVYLCASSPTGGPNTEAFFGQGTRLTVV.

The chain couples TRBV1 to TRBJ2-7; the table's D call, TRBD2, was not checked against the DNA. TRBV1 is a recognized pseudogene. CDR3 length: 17 residues. CDR3: CTSSQDGPRDWVYEQYF. The CDR3 bases are TGCACCAGCAGCCAAGATGGACCGCGGGACTGGGTCTACGAGCAGTACTTC.

The chain carries TRBV5-6 and TRBJ1-5; 9 bases map to TRBD1. Germline CDR1 is SGHDT and CDR2 is YYEEEE. The CDR3 runs to 16 residues. The V and J ends lost 5 bases and 2 bases, in that order; junction bases with no gene match: 8. This chain's CDR3 is CASSLRRTGGNQPQHF. In DNA form, the CDR3 reads TGTGCCAGCAGTCTCCGGCGGACAGGGGGCAATCAGCCCCAGCATTTT.

This clone was seen a few times. The chain combines TRBV30 with TRBJ2-7; TRBD1 matches 9 bases. The CDR3 contains 13 residues. V was pared by 8 bases and J by 3 bases, with 8 bases of the junction left unmatched. Germline V gene sequence: CDR1 GTSNPN, CDR2 SVGIG (reference sequence). This CDR3 is CAGTGTGLYEQYF. CDR3 bases: TGTGCCGGTACCGGGACAGGGCTCTACGAGCAGTACTTC.

The J gene is TRBJ1-1, the V gene TRBV19; D is perhaps TRBD1 (6 bases). With 4 bases removed from V and 4 bases from J, the gap between germline ends came to 22 bases. Germline-derived CDR1 and CDR2 are LNHDA and SQIVND (reference sequence). The CDR3 totals 17 residues. CDR3 in DNA: TGTGCCAGTAGTACCCTTCTGATACAGGGATTAGGCACTGAAGCTTTCTTT. Translating gives CASSTLLIQGLGTEAFF.

This clone was recorded a few times. This sequence joins TRBV11-2 and TRBJ2-7; 7 bases align to TRBD1. There are 14 residues in the CDR3. From germline, CDR1 is SGHAT and CDR2 FQNNGV. Trimming cost V 5 bases and J 5 bases; bases outside gene matches: 9. CDR3 in amino acids: CASSHDRVADEQYF. The CDR3 DNA sequence: TGTGCCAGCAGCCACGACAGGGTCGCGGACGAGCAGTACTTC.

J is TRBJ1-1 and V is TRBV19, with 7 bases lining up with TRBD1. Germline V gives CDR1 LNHDA, CDR2 SQIVND (reference sequence). The V gene end was trimmed by 4 bases and the J gene end by 8 bases; junction bases not matched to a gene: 10. The CDR3 length is 14 residues. In DNA form, the CDR3 reads TGTGCCAGTAGTAAAGTAGTCGGGACAGTCGAAGCTTTCTTT. This translates into CASSKVVGTVEAFF.

This rearrangement joins TRBV7-8 to TRBJ2-7; no reliable D call. CDR3 length equals 13 residues. Germline CDR1 reads SGHVS; CDR2 reads FQNEAQ. The V gene lost 1 base and the J gene lost 4 bases, with 8 bases spanning the gap. CDR3 DNA: TGTGCCAGCAGCTTAGTCCAGAGGTACGAGCAGTACTTC. Encoded protein: CASSLVQRYEQYF.

This clone was recorded only once. The chain carries TRBV11-2 and TRBJ2-7, with TRBD2 matching 9 bases. The CDR3 has 16 residues. Germline-derived CDR1 and CDR2 are SGHAT and FQNNGV. Trimming at V came to 0 bases and at J to 4 bases, leaving 7 bases not matched to a gene. The CDR3 is CASSLELAGVRYEQYF. Written as DNA, the CDR3 is TGTGCCAGCAGCTTAGAGTTAGCGGGAGTTAGGTACGAGCAGTACTTC.

This sequence joins TRBV18 and TRBJ1-1, with unresolved D. The germline CDR1 and CDR2 sequences are KGHSH and LQKENI. This CDR3 region has 14 residues. V lost 3 bases to trimming and J lost 4 bases, with 12 bases between them. The CDR3 is CASSPGRRSTEAFF. DNA of the CDR3: TGTGCCAGCTCACCCGGACGGAGGAGCACTGAAGCTTTCTTT.

This clone was seen a handful of times. CDR3 sequence (DNA): TGTGCCAGCAGTTACTCAGCGGGGCCCGAGCAGTTCTTC. Amino acids: CASSYSAGPEQFF. The V gene is TRBV6-5, the J gene TRBJ2-1; 7 positions agree with TRBD2. Germline V gives CDR1 MNHEY, CDR2 SVGAGI. The CDR3 is made up of 13 amino acids. Unmatched junction bases numbered 3, after V lost 0 bases and J lost 10 bases.

The chain employs TRBV3-1 (or the pseudogene TRBV3-2) and TRBJ1-3; 7 bases fit TRBD1. Germline lookup yields CDR1 LGHDT and CDR2 YNNKEL (reference sequence). The CDR3 runs 15 residues. Trimming cost V 5 bases and J 2 bases; bases outside gene matches: 6. The CDR3 loop is CASSGTGVPGNTIYF. The CDR3 coding sequence is TGTGCCAGCAGCGGAACAGGGGTTCCTGGAAACACCATATATTTT.

In regard to this clone: A read error may produce the germline difference seen at one junction end. The chain combines TRBV7-6 with TRBJ1-5; no clear D gene. The CDR3 runs 15 residues. Germline V CDR1 and CDR2: SGHVS, FNYEAQ. The CDR3 protein is CARSLAPTGNQPQHF. In DNA form, the CDR3 reads TGTGCCCGCAGCTTAGCACCAACGGGCAATCAGCCCCAGCATTTT.

This chain joins TRBV11-3 and TRBJ2-4, with D tentatively TRBD1 (7 bases). This CDR3 has 18 amino acids. V was clipped by 0 bases and J by 7 bases, with 22 bases between them. The germline gives CDR1 SGHNT, CDR2 YENEEA. The CDR3 bases are TGTGCCAGCAGCTTAGAGGGGACAGCCTCACTAGCCATGAACATTCAGTACTTC. Protein product: CASSLEGTASLAMNIQYF. The complete variable domain, with remaining parts taken from reference TRBV11-3 and TRBJ2-4, reads EAGVVQSPRYKIIEKKQPVAFWCNPISGHNTLYWYLQNLGQGPELLIRYENEEAVDDSQLPKDRFSAERLKGVDSTLKIQPAELGDSAVYLCASSLEGTASLAMNIQYFGAGTRLSVL.

This clone appeared a single time. The rearrangement uses TRBV11-1 and TRBJ2-3, with TRBD2 identical over 8 bases. V was clipped by 4 bases and J by 4 bases; unmatched bases: 10. The CDR3 spans 16 residues. CDR1 is SGHAT and CDR2 is FQDESV in the germline V gene (reference sequence). CDR3 in amino acids: CASSSRGGTFSDTQYF. In DNA form, the CDR3 reads TGTGCCAGCAGCTCTCGCGGGGGGACCTTTTCAGATACGCAGTATTTT.

The count of this clone is one. The CDR3 DNA follows: TGTGCCAGCATTAAGACAGACCCCTACGAGCAGTACTTC. Amino acid sequence: CASIKTDPYEQYF. This sequence joins TRBV6-5 and TRBJ2-7; D might be TRBD1 (5 bases). Looked up from germline, CDR1 is MNHEY and CDR2 is SVGAGI. CDR3 length: 13 residues. The V end was cut by 7 bases, the J end by 2 bases, with 12 bases between.